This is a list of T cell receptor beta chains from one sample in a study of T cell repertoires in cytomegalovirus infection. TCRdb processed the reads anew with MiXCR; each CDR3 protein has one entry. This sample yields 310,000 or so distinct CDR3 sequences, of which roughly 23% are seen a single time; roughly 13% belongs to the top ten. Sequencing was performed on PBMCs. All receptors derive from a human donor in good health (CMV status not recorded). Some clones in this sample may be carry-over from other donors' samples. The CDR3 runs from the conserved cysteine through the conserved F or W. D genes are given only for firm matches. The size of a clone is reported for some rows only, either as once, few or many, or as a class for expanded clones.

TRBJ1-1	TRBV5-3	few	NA	TGTGCCAGCAGCTTCTACGATACCACTGAAGCTTTCTTT	CASSFYDTTEAFF
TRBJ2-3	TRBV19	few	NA	TGTGCCAGTAGTATTCGGGATACGCAGTATTTT	CASSIRDTQYF
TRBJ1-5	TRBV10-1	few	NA	TGCGCCAGCAGTGAAGGGCGTCTCAATCAGCCCCAGCATTTT	CASSEGRLNQPQHF
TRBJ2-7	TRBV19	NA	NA	TGTGCCAGTAGGCTCGACAGCTCCTCCTACGAGCAGTACTTC	CASRLDSSSYEQYF
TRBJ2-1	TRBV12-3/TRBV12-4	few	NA	TGTGCCAGCAGTGCTACGGCCCCCTACAATGAGCAGTTCTTC	CASSATAPYNEQFF
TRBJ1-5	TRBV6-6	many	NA	TGTGCCAGCAGTTACTTTCCCGGGCCTGAAGGCAATCAGCCCCAGCATTTT	CASSYFPGPEGNQPQHF
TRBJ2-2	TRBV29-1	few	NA	TGCAGCGTTGTGTTGGAGGGGGCCGGGGAGCTGTTTTTT	CSVVLEGAGELFF
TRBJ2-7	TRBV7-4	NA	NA	TGTGCCAGCAGCTTAATGGGACGGAACTACGAGCAGTACTTC	CASSLMGRNYEQYF
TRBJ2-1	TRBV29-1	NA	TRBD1	TGCAGCGTCGGACAGGGCGGCGAGCAGTTCTTC	CSVGQGGEQFF
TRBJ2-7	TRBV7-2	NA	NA	TGTGCCAGCAGCAGCTTATACATGGGTACGTGGCAGTACTTC	CASSSLYMGTWQYF
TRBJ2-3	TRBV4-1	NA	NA	TGCGCCAGCAGCCAACTGCACCGGTACACAGATACGCAGTATTTT	CASSQLHRYTDTQYF
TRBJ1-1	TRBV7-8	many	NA	TGTGCCAGCAGCCCCGCAGGGTTGGACACTGAAGCTTTCTTT	CASSPAGLDTEAFF
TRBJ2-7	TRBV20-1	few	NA	TGCAGTGCTAAAACTGCGGCCATCGAGCAGTACTTC	CSAKTAAIEQYF
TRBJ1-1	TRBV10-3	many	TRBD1	TGTGCCACGGGACAGGGGTCGAACACTGAAGCTTTCTTT	CATGQGSNTEAFF
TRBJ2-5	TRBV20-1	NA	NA	TGCAGTGCTAGAGATTTGAAGGCGCCAGTCACCCAGTACTTC	CSARDLKAPVTQYF
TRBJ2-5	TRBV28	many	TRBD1	TGTGCCAGCAGTTTAACCGGGACAGGGGAAGAGACCCAGTACTTC	CASSLTGTGEETQYF
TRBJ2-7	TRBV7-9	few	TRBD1	TGTGCCAGCAGCCCAACCGTGGGACAGATTTACGAGCAGTACTTC	CASSPTVGQIYEQYF
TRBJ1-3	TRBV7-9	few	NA	TGTGCCAGCAGCTTATATTCTGGAAACACCATATATTTT	CASSLYSGNTIYF
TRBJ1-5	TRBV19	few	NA	TGTGCCAGTAGTATCGGGCAGGGGATCAATCAGCCCCAGCATTTT	CASSIGQGINQPQHF
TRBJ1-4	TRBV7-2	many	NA	TGTGCCAGCAGCCCACTGCGGGGATCTAATGAAAAACTGTTTTTT	CASSPLRGSNEKLFF
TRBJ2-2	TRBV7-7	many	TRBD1	TGTGCCAGCAGCTTAGGGACAGGGGGCAACGGGGAGCTGTTTTTT	CASSLGTGGNGELFF
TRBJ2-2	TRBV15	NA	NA	TGTGCCACCAGCAGGTCAACCGGGGTCGGCACCGGGGAGCTGTTTTTT	CATSRSTGVGTGELFF
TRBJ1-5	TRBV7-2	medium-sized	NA	TGTGCCAGCAGCTTAGATCAGGCAGGGAACCATCAGCCCCAGCATTTT	CASSLDQAGNHQPQHF
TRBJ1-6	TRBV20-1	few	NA	TGCAGTGCTAGAGATGGGGCGCTGAGTCCACCCCTCCACTTT	CSARDGALSPPLHF
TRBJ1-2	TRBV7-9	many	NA	TGTGCCAGCAGCCCTACTGGGGGGGGCTACACCTTC	CASSPTGGGYTF
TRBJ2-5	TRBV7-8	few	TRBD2	TGTGCCAGCAGCACTAGACTAGCGGGACGGGAGACCCAGTACTTC	CASSTRLAGRETQYF
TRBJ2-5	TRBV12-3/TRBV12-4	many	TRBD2	TGTGCCAGCAGCCCAGCGGGAAAGACCCAGTACTTC	CASSPAGKTQYF
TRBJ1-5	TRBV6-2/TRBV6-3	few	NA	TGTGCCAGCAGCCACTCCACAACAGGGCAGCAGCCCCAGCATTTT	CASSHSTTGQQPQHF
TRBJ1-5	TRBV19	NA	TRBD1	TGTGCCAGTAGAACAACAGGGGATGGCAATCAGCCCCAGCATTTT	CASRTTGDGNQPQHF
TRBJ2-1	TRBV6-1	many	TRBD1	TGTGCCAGCAGTACCTGGGGACAGGGATACAATGAGCAGTTCTTC	CASSTWGQGYNEQFF
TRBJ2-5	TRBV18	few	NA	TGTGCCAGCTCACCACGGCGGAGCGCTCAAGAGACCCAGTACTTC	CASSPRRSAQETQYF
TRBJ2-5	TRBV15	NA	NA	TGTGCCACCAGCGCTCGAGAGACCCAGTACTTC	CATSARETQYF
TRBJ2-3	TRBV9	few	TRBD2	TGTGCCAGCAGCGTAGCGGGACTAGCGGGAGCAAAGGGAGATACGCAGTATTTT	CASSVAGLAGAKGDTQYF
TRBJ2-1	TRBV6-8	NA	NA	TGTGCCAGCAGCTATAAGATACTAGACAATGAGCAGTTCTTC	CASSYKILDNEQFF
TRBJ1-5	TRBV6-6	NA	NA	TGTGCCAGCAGTTACTTACCCGTAATGCCCCAGCATTTT	CASSYLPVMPQHF
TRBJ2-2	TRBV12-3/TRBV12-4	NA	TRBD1	TGTGCCAGCAGTTTTTGGACAGGGGGCGCGATCGGGGAGCTGTTTTTT	CASSFWTGGAIGELFF
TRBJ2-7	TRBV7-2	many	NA	TGTGCCAGCAGCTTTCGGGAATACGAGCAGTACTTC	CASSFREYEQYF
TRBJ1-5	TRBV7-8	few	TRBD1	TGTGCCAGCAGCTTAGAGGGGGCGGGACAGGGCAATTTCAATCAGCCCCAGCATTTT	CASSLEGAGQGNFNQPQHF
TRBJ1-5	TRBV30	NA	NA	TGTGCCTGGAGTGTCCCCCTGCCGGGGGAGCCCCAGCATTTT	CAWSVPLPGEPQHF
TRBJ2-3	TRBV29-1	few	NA	TGCAGCGCTGGGACTAGCACAGATACGCAGTATTTT	CSAGTSTDTQYF
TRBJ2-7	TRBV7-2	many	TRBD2	TGTGCCAGCAGCCCCGAGGGACTAGCGGGTTCCGAGCAGTACTTC	CASSPEGLAGSEQYF
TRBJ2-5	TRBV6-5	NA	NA	TGTGCCAGCAGTTTACTAGCAACTCAAGAGACCCAGTACTTC	CASSLLATQETQYF
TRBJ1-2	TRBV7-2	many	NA	TGTGCCAGCAGCAGCAGGCCTTCTAACTATGGCTACACCTTC	CASSSRPSNYGYTF
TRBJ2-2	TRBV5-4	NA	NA	TGTGCCAGCAGCCCTAGACTGGAGAACACCGGGGAGCTGTTTTTT	CASSPRLENTGELFF
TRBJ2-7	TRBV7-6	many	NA	TGTGCCAGCAGCCTTGGGACCTCCGTGTACGAGCAGTACTTC	CASSLGTSVYEQYF
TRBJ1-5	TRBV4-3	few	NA	TGCGCCAGCAGCCAAGATGGTTGGGGGGCTGATCAGCCCCAGCATTTT	CASSQDGWGADQPQHF
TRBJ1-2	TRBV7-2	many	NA	TGTGCCAGCAGCTTAGGAGACGGGAATGGCTACACCTTC	CASSLGDGNGYTF
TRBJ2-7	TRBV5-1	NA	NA	TGCGCCAGCAGCCCGAAAGGGGCCTTTAACGACGAGCAGTACTTC	CASSPKGAFNDEQYF
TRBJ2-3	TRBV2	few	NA	TGTGCCAGCAGTGTCGGGACCTTCACAGATACGCAGTATTTT	CASSVGTFTDTQYF
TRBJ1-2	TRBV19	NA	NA	TGTGCCAGTAGTTCCCTTAACTATGGCTACACCTTC	CASSSLNYGYTF